The clone carrying this T cell receptor (gamma chain) is large in the sample. What it recognizes is unknown. These data are taken from a study of gamma delta lymphoproliferative disorders and STAT genes. Study background: The EuroClonality-NGS protocol was used to prepare delta libraries.

TCRdb fed the multiplex PCR reads into CATT to redo clone calling. This table holds roughly 600 gamma-chain clones, less than 30% found once. Sequencing used genomic DNA taken from PBMCs of patients and controls. Controls were healthy adult blood donors matched for age and sex. General observations from the study: Patient-control comparisons may be limited by differing T cell maturation stages. Gamma repertoires grouped patients separately from controls; delta repertoires showed no separation.

The source material was blood. The source is a human donor in good health.

As DNA, the CDR3 is TGTGCCACCTGGGACCCGTGTAAGAAACTCTTT. Its protein is CATWDPCKKLF. The chain links TRGV2 to TRGJ1 or TRGJ2. The J gene was not available in TCRdb and was assigned here by matching the DNA to germline segments. V lost 3 bases to trimming and J lost 9 bases; unmatched junction nucleotides: 5. This CDR3 has 11 residues. Germline V gene data show CDR1 as EGSNGY and CDR2 as YDSYNSKV.